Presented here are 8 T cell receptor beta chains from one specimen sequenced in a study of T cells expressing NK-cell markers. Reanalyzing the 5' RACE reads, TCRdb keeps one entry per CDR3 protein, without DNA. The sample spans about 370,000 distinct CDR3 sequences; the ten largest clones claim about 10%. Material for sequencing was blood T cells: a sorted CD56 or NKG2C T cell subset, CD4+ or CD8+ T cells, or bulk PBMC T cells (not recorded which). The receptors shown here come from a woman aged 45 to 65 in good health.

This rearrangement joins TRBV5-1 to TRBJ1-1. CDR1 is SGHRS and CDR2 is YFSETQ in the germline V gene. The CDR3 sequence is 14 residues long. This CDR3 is CASSLSDLDTEAFF.

CDR3 residues: CASSLLLYREGTDTQYF. This chain connects TRBV11-2 to TRBJ2-3; TCRdb names TRBD2, which stays unverified in the absence of DNA. CDR1 is SGHAT, CDR2 FQNNGV, per germline. This CDR3 region has 17 residues.

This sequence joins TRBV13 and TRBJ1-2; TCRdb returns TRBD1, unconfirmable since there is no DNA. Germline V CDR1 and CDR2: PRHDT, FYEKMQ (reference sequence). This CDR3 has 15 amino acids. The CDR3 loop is CASSLGVGTNYGYTF.

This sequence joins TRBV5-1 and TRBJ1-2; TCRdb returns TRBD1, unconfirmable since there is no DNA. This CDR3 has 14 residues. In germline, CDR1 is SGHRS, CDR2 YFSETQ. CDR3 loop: CASSRGTGLEGYTF.

CDR3 loop: CSVLIGGSGNTIYF. This rearrangement joins TRBV29-1 to TRBJ1-3. The CDR3 loop spans 14 amino acids. Per germline, CDR1 SQVTM and CDR2 ANQGSEA.

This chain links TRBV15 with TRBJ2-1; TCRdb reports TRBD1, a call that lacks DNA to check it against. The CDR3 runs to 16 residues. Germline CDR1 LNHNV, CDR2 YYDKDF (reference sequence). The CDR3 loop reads CATSRDIAPGYNEQFF.

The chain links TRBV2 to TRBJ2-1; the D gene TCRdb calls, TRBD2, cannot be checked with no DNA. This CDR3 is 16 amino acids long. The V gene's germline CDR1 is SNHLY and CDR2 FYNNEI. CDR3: CASSSTSGRTQGEQFF.

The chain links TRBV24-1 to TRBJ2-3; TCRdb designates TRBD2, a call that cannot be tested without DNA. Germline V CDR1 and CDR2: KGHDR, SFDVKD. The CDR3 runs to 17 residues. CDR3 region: CATSDRLSGASTDTQYF.